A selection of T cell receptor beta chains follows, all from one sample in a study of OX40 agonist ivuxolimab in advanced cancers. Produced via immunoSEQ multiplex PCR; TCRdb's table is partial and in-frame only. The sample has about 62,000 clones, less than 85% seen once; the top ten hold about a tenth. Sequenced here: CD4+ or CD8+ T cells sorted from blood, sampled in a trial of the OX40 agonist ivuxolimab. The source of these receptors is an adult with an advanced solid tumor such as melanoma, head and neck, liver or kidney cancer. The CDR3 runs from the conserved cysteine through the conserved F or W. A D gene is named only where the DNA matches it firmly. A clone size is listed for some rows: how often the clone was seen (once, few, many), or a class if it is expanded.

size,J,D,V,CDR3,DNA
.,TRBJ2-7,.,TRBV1,CTSSPPRRDHLYEQYF,TGCACCAGCAGCCCCCCGCGGAGAGACCATCTCTACGAGCAGTACTTC
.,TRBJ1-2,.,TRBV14,CASSLGRNYGYTF,TGTGCCAGCAGCCTGGGGAGGAACTATGGCTACACCTTC
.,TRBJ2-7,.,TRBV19,CASSLGAGVYEQYF,TGTGCCAGTAGTCTCGGGGCTGGCGTCTACGAGCAGTACTTC
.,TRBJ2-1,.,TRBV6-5,CASRVYNEQFF,TGTGCCAGTCGGGTCTACAATGAGCAGTTCTTC
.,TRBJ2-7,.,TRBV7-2,CASSLVRGPGYEQYF,TGTGCCAGCAGCTTAGTGCGGGGGCCGGGCTACGAGCAGTACTTC
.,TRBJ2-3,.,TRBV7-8,CASSPGTGTDTQYF,TGTGCCAGCAGCCCGGGGACGGGCACAGATACGCAGTATTTT
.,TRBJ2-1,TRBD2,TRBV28,CASPPLAGGVGEQFF,TGTGCCAGTCCCCCACTAGCGGGAGGTGTAGGTGAGCAGTTCTTC
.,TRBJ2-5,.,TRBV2,CASTPRGETQYF,TGTGCCAGCACCCCGAGGGGGGAGACCCAGTACTTC
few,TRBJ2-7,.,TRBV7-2,CASSLGPLSYEQYF,TGTGCCAGCAGCTTAGGCCCCCTCAGTTACGAGCAGTACTTC
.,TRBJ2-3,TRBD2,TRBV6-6,CASLAGGSTDTQYF,TGTGCCAGCCTGGCGGGGGGTAGCACAGATACGCAGTATTTT
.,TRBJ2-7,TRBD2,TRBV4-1,CASSQGTSGLYEQYF,TGCGCCAGCAGCCAAGGGACTAGCGGGCTCTACGAGCAGTACTTC